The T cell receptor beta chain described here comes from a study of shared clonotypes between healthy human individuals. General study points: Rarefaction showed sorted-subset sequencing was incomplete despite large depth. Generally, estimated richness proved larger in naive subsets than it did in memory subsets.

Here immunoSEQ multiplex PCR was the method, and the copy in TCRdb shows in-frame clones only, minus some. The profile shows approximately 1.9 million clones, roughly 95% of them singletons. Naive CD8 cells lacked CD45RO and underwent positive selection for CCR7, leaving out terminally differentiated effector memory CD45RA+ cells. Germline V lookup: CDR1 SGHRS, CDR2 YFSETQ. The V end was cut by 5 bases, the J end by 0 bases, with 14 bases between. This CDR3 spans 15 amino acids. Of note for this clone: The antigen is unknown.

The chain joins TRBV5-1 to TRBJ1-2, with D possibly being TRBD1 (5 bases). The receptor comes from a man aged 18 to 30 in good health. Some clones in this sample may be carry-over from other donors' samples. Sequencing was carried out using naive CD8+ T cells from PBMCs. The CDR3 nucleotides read TGCGCCAGCAGGAGGGAAATAGGGGCTAACTATGGCTACACCTTC. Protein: CASRREIGANYGYTF.